This entry describes one T cell receptor beta chain. The antigen it recognizes is unknown. Per-base quality was not reported, and no clone a single base away is much larger than it. These data belong to a study of CD8 T cells in Susac syndrome (dated by TCRdb to about 2019). Regarding the study in general: Among the sequenced Susac syndrome patients, roughly six had clinically active disease and eight were in clinical remission. Susac syndrome patients were therapy-naive, on corticosteroids (some also receiving IVIg), or on IVIg alone at blood withdrawal. Whether CD8+ T cell activation and differentiation in Susac syndrome was antigen driven was tested using repertoire sequencing.

Sequences MNHEY (CDR1) and SVGAGI (CDR2) are obtained from the germline V gene. The CDR3 spans 17 residues, from the cysteine through the phenylalanine. CDR3 DNA is the only sequence kept; it has 51 bases, read in frame from the first base. The trim is 3 bases for V and 0 bases for J, with a gap of 15 bases between the germline ends. Beyond this particular receptor, the publication reports: The number of individuals in the TCR sequencing and HLA analysis was acknowledged as relatively small. In patients with Susac syndrome, the CD4+ T cell repertoire showed no detectable clonal expansion.

RNA was extracted using the RNeasy kit, and about 0.5 to 1 microgram was reverse transcribed with random hexamers. The immunoSEQ multiplex PCR assay, which covers 54 Vbeta and 13 Jbeta segments, was used to amplify TCR beta CDR3 regions. PCR amplification bias was corrected by using a synthetic template baseline for primer optimization and computational correction. Per the authors' processing: Reads were annotated to V, D and J genes according to IMGT and were analyzed with immunoSEQ Analyzer, with only productive sequences retained. Clonality was calculated as one minus the Shannon entropy normalized by log2 of the number of productive unique sequences. For each patient and control, public and private clones were evaluated within the 100 most prevalent clones. Susac-specific clones were defined as absent from healthy and MS cohorts, approximately 1,000 published viral clones and other ImmuneACCESS disease sequences. TCRdb trimmed the raw reads at Q25, called clones with MiXCR and kept productive beta chains. Rows matching on CDR3 protein sequence are summarized as one entry with the most common DNA and genes. TCRdb's processing, not the authors' own work, is the source of the V and J calls. In all, the sample holds 150,000 to 200,000 distinct CDR3 sequences, and over 90% of those were seen once. The ten largest clones capture approximately 0.099% of the sample.

High-throughput TCR beta sequencing profiled peripheral blood CD8+ and CD4+ T cells from healthy donors, Susac syndrome patients and multiple sclerosis patients. The Susac syndrome patients fulfilled recently defined diagnostic criteria for definite or probable disease. Bulk CD8+ and CD4+ T cells were purified by magnetic negative isolation, while CD8+ TEMRA cells were enriched using FACS. Blood was drawn into EDTA tubes, processed within 24 hours, and PBMCs were isolated by density gradient centrifugation. PBMCs intended for TCR sequencing were cryopreserved in liquid nitrogen and were subsequently thawed in a 37 degrees C water bath. Purity of sorted or isolated CD4+, CD8+ and CD8+ TEMRA cells was at least 90%.

This receptor was identified in a human donor with Susac syndrome. Sequencing used CD4+ T cells from PBMCs. The chain is made from TRBV6-5 and TRBJ2-1; no confident D gene assignment can be made. CDR3 loop: CASSYSPYTSSYNEQFF. Here is the DNA: TGTGCCAGCAGTTATTCCCCCTACACGAGCTCCTACAATGAGCAGTTCTTC.